These 8 T cell receptor beta chains were all obtained from the same sample, sequenced in a study of cytomegalovirus exposure and HLA in healthy donors. The primer mix had 60 Vbeta and 13 Jbeta primers. TCRdb's copy holds only in-frame clones and misses some; the assay was immunoSEQ multiplex PCR. Among about 120,000 clones, roughly 80% were seen once, and the ten largest hold around 9.5%. The sample taken for sequencing was PBMCs. The source of these receptors is a female donor in good health and CMV-seropositive.

The chain couples TRBV5-6 to TRBJ2-7; D remains unclear. Germline CDR1 is SGHDT and CDR2 is YYEEEE. With 1 base removed from V and 4 bases from J, the gap between germline ends came to 3 bases. There are 11 residues in the CDR3. CDR3 region: CASSLQYEQYF. The CDR3 nucleotides are TGTGCCAGCAGCTTGCAGTACGAGCAGTACTTC.

The chain carries TRBV6-5 and TRBJ2-7; a weak D match, TRBD2 (6 bases). The CDR3 contains 14 residues. Deletions cut 0 bases from V and 6 bases from J, with 12 bases between. CDR1 is MNHEY, CDR2 SVGAGI, per germline. The DNA for the CDR3 is TGTGCCAGCAGTTACTCCCAGGCTAGCGCCGAGCAGTACTTC. Translation: CASSYSQASAEQYF.

The sample holds a few counts of this clone. V usage is TRBV7-2 and J usage is TRBJ1-5; 9 nucleotides align to TRBD1. The CDR3 is 15 amino acids. The germline CDR1 and CDR2 sequences are SGHTA and FQGNSA. V trimming: 3 bases; J trimming: 5 bases; junction bases outside the gene matches: 5. DNA of the CDR3: TGTGCCAGCAGCTTGACAGGGGGAGGACATCAGCCCCAGCATTTT. It translates to CASSLTGGGHQPQHF. The whole variable domain, filled in from reference TRBV7-2 and TRBJ1-5, reads GAGVSQSPSNKVTEKGKDVELRCDPISGHTALYWYRQSLGQGLEFLIYFQGNSAPDKSGLPSDRFSAERTGGSVSTLTIQRTQQEDSAVYLCASSLTGGGHQPQHFGDGTRLSIL.

This chain joins TRBV27 and TRBJ1-2, with D tentatively TRBD1 (6 bases). The V gene lost 4 bases and the J gene lost 1 base, with 19 bases spanning the gap. This CDR3 region has 17 residues. Per germline, CDR1 MNHEY and CDR2 SMNVEV (reference sequence). CDR3 sequence (DNA): TGTGCCAGCAGTTCTTCTCCCGGGAGGGGGTATAACTATGGCTACACCTTC. Encoded protein: CASSSSPGRGYNYGYTF.

This clone showed up just once. The chain employs TRBV5-1 and TRBJ2-7, with 7 positions matching TRBD2. With V trimmed by 4 bases and J by 6 bases, 13 bases remained unmatched. The CDR3 covers 15 residues. Germline-derived CDR1 and CDR2 are SGHRS and YFSETQ. CDR3 protein: CASSQTLAFTGEQYF. The CDR3 bases are TGCGCCAGCAGCCAAACACTAGCGTTCACGGGCGAGCAGTACTTC.

This clone was detected a few times. The chain joins TRBV5-1 to TRBJ1-1, with TRBD1 identical over 7 bases. Germline V lookup: CDR1 SGHRS, CDR2 YFSETQ. Trimming cost V 0 bases and J 2 bases; bases outside gene matches: 13. The CDR3 consists of 18 residues. CDR3 bases: TGCGCCAGCAGCTTGGTCCTAGGACAGGCAATGGGTAACACTGAAGCTTTCTTT. This translates into CASSLVLGQAMGNTEAFF.

The J gene is TRBJ1-2, the V gene TRBV5-4, with D perhaps matching TRBD1 (5 bases). V lost 0 bases and J 8 bases, leaving 14 bases between the germline ends. CDR1 is SGHNT, CDR2 YYREEE, per germline (reference sequence). CDR3 length: 14 amino acids. The CDR3 loop is CASSLGSAGVGYTF. The CDR3 coding sequence is TGTGCCAGCAGCTTGGGTTCGGCGGGGGTGGGCTACACCTTC.

V usage is TRBV5-1 and J usage is TRBJ2-1; 13 bases line up with TRBD2. The CDR3 length is 14 residues. Unmatched junction bases numbered 1, after V lost 2 bases and J lost 8 bases. The germline V gene has CDR1 SGHRS and CDR2 YFSETQ. This CDR3 is CASSLLAGGDEQFF. Written as DNA, the CDR3 is TGCGCCAGCAGCTTACTAGCGGGGGGGGATGAGCAGTTCTTC.